This T cell receptor (beta chain) was retrieved from a study of lymphopenia after photon versus proton radiotherapy. Study findings and constraints: Larger post-nadir TCR diversity loss correlated inversely with survival in deceased patients. Only patients who died were analyzed for survival; proton advantage is unproven. After lymphocyte nadir, photon-treated repertoires showed oligoclonal expansion, especially CD8+ Temra. Relative stability marked proton patients; photon patients lost diversity and naive cells.

Assay: immunoSEQ multiplex PCR; the TCRdb copy retains only in-frame clones and omits some. Of tens of thousands of clones detected, around 86% appear once; the ten largest clones hold less than 14%. A note on this clone: Antigen specificity is unknown.

This CDR3 has 17 amino acids. Germline CDR1 is LNHDA and CDR2 is SQIVND (reference sequence). The ends lost 6 bases at V and 12 bases at J; junction bases unmatched: 20. The sequencing here drew on peripheral blood, taken from a patient treated with proton-based radiotherapy. The rearrangement joins TRBV19 to TRBJ2-1; 10 bases fit TRBD2. The TCR was taken from an older man with esophageal cancer. The CDR3: CASSTPYPLAGAQGQFF. CDR3 sequence (DNA): TGTGCCAGTAGCACTCCCTATCCTCTAGCGGGAGCTCAGGGGCAGTTCTTC. The variable domain in full, with the rest retrieved from reference TRBV19 and TRBJ2-1, is DGGITQSPKYLFRKEGQNVTLSCEQNLNHDAMYWYRQDPGQGLRLIYYSQIVNDFQKGDIAEGYSVSREKKESFPLTVTSAQKNPTAFYLCASSTPYPLAGAQGQFFGPGTRLTVL.